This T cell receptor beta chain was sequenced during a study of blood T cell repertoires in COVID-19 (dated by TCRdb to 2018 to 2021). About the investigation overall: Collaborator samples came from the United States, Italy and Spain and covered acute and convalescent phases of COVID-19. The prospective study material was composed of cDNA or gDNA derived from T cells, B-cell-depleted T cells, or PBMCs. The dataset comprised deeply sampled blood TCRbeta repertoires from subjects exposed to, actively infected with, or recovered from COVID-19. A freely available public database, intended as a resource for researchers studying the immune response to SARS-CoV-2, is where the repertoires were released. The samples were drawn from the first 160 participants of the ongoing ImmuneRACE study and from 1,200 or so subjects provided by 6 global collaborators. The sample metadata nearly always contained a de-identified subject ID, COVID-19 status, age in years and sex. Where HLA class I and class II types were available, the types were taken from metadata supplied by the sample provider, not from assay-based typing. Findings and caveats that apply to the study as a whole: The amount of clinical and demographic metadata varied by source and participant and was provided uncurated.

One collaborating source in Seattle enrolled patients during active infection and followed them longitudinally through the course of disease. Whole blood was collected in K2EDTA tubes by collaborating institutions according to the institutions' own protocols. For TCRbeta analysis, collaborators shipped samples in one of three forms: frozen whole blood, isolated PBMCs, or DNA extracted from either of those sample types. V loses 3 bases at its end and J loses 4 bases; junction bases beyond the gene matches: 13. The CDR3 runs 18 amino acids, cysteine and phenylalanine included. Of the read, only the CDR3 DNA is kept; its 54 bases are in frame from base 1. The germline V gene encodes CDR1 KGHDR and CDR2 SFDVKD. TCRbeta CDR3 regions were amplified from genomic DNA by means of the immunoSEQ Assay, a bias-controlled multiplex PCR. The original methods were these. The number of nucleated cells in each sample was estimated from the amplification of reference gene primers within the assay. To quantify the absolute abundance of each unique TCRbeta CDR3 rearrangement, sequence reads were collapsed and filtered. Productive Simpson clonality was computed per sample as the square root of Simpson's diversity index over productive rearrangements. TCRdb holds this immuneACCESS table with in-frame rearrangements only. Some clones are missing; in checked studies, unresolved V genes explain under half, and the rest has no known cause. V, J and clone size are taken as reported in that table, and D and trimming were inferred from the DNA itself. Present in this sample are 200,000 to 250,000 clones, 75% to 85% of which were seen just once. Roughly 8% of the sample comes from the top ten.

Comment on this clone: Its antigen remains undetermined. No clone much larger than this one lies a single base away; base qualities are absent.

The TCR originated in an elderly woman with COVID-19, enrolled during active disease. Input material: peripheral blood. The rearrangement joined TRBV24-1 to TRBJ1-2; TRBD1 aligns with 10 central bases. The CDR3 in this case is CATSDPRDRGRVGYGYTF. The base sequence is TGTGCCACCAGTGATCCCCGGGACAGGGGTAGGGTAGGCTATGGCTACACCTTC.